These 27 T cell receptor beta chains were all obtained from the same sample, sequenced in a study of OX40 agonist ivuxolimab in advanced cancers. The method was immunoSEQ multiplex PCR; TCRdb's version includes in-frame clones alone and lacks a portion of them. Among tens of thousands of clones, 75% to 95% were seen once, and the ten largest hold roughly 6.9%. The specimen was CD4+ or CD8+ T cells sorted from blood, collected in a trial of the OX40 agonist ivuxolimab. The receptor set was obtained from an adult with an advanced solid tumor such as melanoma, head and neck, liver or kidney cancer.

The chain combines TRBV6-1 with TRBJ1-5; D perhaps matches TRBD1 (6 bases). This CDR3 has 15 amino acids. From germline, CDR1 is MNHNS and CDR2 SASEGT. Trimming stripped 7 bases from V and 0 bases from J, with 13 bases between. In DNA form, the CDR3 reads TGTGCCAGCATCACCTCAGGGGTTAGCAATCAGCCCCAGCATTTT. Translation: CASITSGVSNQPQHF.

This clone was seen more than once but under ten times. The chain has TRBV19 and TRBJ2-7; D possibly corresponds to TRBD2 (5 bases). CDR1 and CDR2 from the germline V gene are LNHDA and SQIVND (reference sequence). The CDR3 has 18 residues. Trimming stripped 5 bases from V and 2 bases from J, with 25 bases between. This CDR3 is CASSLKVGNAPGAYEQYF. The DNA of the CDR3 is TGTGCCAGTAGTCTTAAAGTGGGGAATGCACCCGGGGCCTACGAGCAGTACTTC.

The chain has TRBV15 and TRBJ2-3; D is unresolved. Trimming removed 1 base from V and 9 bases from J, with 11 bases in between. The CDR3 covers 13 residues. Looked up from germline, CDR1 is LNHNV and CDR2 is YYDKDF (reference sequence). The CDR3 loop is CATSRVLFRTQYF. The CDR3 nucleotides read TGTGCCACCAGCAGAGTGTTGTTTCGGACGCAGTATTTT.

The V and J genes are TRBV30 and TRBJ1-6, with TRBD1 as a possible D gene (6 bases). Trimming took off 6 bases at V and 8 bases at J, with 14 bases between the two ends. Germline-derived CDR1 and CDR2 are GTSNPN and SVGIG (reference sequence). This CDR3 region has 13 residues. The CDR3 region is CACRSDRDSPLHF. CDR3 nucleotides: TGTGCCTGCCGATCGGACAGAGATTCACCCCTCCACTTT.

The V call is TRBV5-4, the J call TRBJ1-2; the match to TRBD1 covers 8 bases. Looked up from germline, CDR1 is SGHNT and CDR2 is YYREEE (reference sequence). With V trimmed by 0 bases and J by 2 bases, 6 bases remained unmatched. The CDR3 is made up of 16 amino acids. As DNA, the CDR3 is TGTGCCAGCAGCTTGGGGCGGACAGGGAGAAACTATGGCTACACCTTC. Its translation: CASSLGRTGRNYGYTF.

This rearrangement joins TRBV5-6 to TRBJ2-7; D call uncertain. V was cut by 5 bases and J by 7 bases, with 13 bases left in between. The germline CDR1 and CDR2 sequences are SGHDT and YYEEEE. The CDR3 sequence is 12 residues long. Here the CDR3 reads CASRGWAEEQYF. Written as DNA, the CDR3 is TGTGCCAGCAGGGGATGGGCGGAGGAGCAGTACTTC.

CDR3 nucleotide sequence: TGCGCCAGCAGCTTGAGAGCCCGCACAGATACGCAGTATTTT. It encodes CASSLRARTDTQYF. The chain couples TRBV5-1 to TRBJ2-3; D gene ambiguous. The CDR3 is made up of 14 amino acids. The germline CDR1 and CDR2 sequences are SGHRS and YFSETQ. The V end lost 1 base, the J end lost 1 base, and 7 bases lay between the germline ends.

V gene TRBV5-1 combines with J gene TRBJ2-3; 9 positions agree with TRBD2. The length of the CDR3 is 16 residues. V lost 4 bases, J lost 4 bases, and 10 bases stayed unmatched. Germline loops: CDR1 SGHRS, CDR2 YFSETQ. As DNA, the CDR3 is TGCGCCAGCAGCGGCATTAGCGGGAGCGTCCCAGATACGCAGTATTTT. Its protein is CASSGISGSVPDTQYF.

In DNA, the CDR3 is TGTGCCAGCAGTGCGTCCGGACAGAAGAGAAATGGCTACACCTTC. It translates to CASSASGQKRNGYTF. The chain combines TRBV6-1 with TRBJ1-2; possible D gene TRBD1, 6 bases. Germline CDR1 is MNHNS and CDR2 is SASEGT. The CDR3 loop spans 15 amino acids. Trimming removed 4 bases at V and 6 bases at J, with 18 bases between.

The chain links TRBV10-3 to TRBJ2-7; D is undetermined. V was trimmed by 6 bases and J by 5 bases, leaving 17 bases between them. The CDR3 has 14 amino acids. CDR1 is ENHRY, CDR2 SYGVKD, per germline. CDR3 sequence: CAIRDRSLTDEQYF. Here the CDR3 DNA reads TGTGCCATCAGAGACCGGTCCTTGACCGACGAGCAGTACTTC.

The chain has TRBV5-1 and TRBJ2-5, with 10 nucleotides matching TRBD1. Germline V gene lookup returns CDR1 SGHRS and CDR2 YFSETQ. This CDR3 comprises 15 residues. The ends lost 0 bases at V and 5 bases at J; junction bases unmatched: 4. CDR3 region: CASSLAGQGSETQYF. CDR3 DNA sequence: TGCGCCAGCAGCTTGGCGGGACAGGGGTCTGAGACCCAGTACTTC.

This chain uses TRBV4-1 with TRBJ2-4; the match to TRBD2 covers 10 bases. CDR3 length equals 15 residues. The V gene end was trimmed by 1 base and the J gene end by 8 bases; junction bases not matched to a gene: 5. CDR1 and CDR2 from the germline V gene are MGHRA and YSYEKL. The CDR3 DNA follows: TGCGCCAGCAGCCAAGGACTAGCGGGTTCAGACATTCAGTACTTC. Its translation is CASSQGLAGSDIQYF.

The genes are TRBV9 and TRBJ2-3; TRBD1 matches 10 bases. Germline values: CDR1 SGDLS, CDR2 YYNGEE. The CDR3 has 15 amino acids. The V segment lost 3 bases and the J segment 2 bases; nucleotides outside the gene matches: 3. CDR3 protein: CASSAGTGVTDTQYF. CDR3 nucleotides: TGTGCCAGCAGCGCCGGGACAGGGGTCACAGATACGCAGTATTTT.

The rearrangement links TRBV7-8 to TRBJ1-2; 7 nucleotides align to TRBD1. This CDR3 has 13 residues. The J segment lost 4 bases and the V segment lost 6 bases, leaving 5 bases of the junction unmatched. Germline CDR1 reads SGHVS; CDR2 reads FQNEAQ. Here the CDR3 DNA reads TGTGCCAGCAGAGTGGGGGACAGCTATGGCTACACCTTC. Residues: CASRVGDSYGYTF.

The V gene is TRBV28, the J gene TRBJ1-2; unclear D gene. This CDR3 is built from 13 residues. Germline CDR1 MDHEN, CDR2 SYDVKM. V lost 2 bases and J 3 bases, leaving 7 bases between the germline ends. The CDR3 DNA reads TGTGCCAGCAGTTTACAAATTGACTATGGCTACACCTTC. Protein: CASSLQIDYGYTF.

This chain joins TRBV5-1 and TRBJ2-1, with 14 bases fitting TRBD2. The ends lost 4 bases at V and 4 bases at J; junction bases unmatched: 10. The CDR3 sequence is 18 residues long. CDR1 and CDR2 (germline): SGHRS, YFSETQ. The CDR3 sequence: CASSPGLAGAGRYNEQFF. CDR3 sequence (DNA): TGCGCCAGCAGCCCGGGACTAGCGGGAGCGGGTCGGTACAATGAGCAGTTCTTC.

This chain's CDR3 is CASSFAGAEMNTEAFF. CDR3 nucleotide sequence: TGCGCCAGCAGCTTTGCGGGGGCGGAAATGAACACTGAAGCTTTCTTT. This chain uses TRBV5-1 with TRBJ1-1; D might be TRBD1 (6 bases). The CDR3 runs to 16 residues. V lost 2 bases to trimming and J lost 0 bases, with 14 bases between them. Per germline, CDR1 SGHRS and CDR2 YFSETQ.

V gene TRBV19 combines with J gene TRBJ2-1; 12 positions match TRBD2. The V segment lost 10 bases and the J segment 8 bases; nucleotides outside the gene matches: 6. CDR1 LNHDA and CDR2 SQIVND come from the germline V gene (reference sequence). CDR3 length equals 13 residues. CDR3 bases: TGTGCCACCCGGGCTAGCGGGAGGGATGAGCAGTTCTTC. It encodes CATRASGRDEQFF.

V and J are TRBV5-6 and TRBJ2-5, with 8 bases lining up with TRBD1. Germline loops: CDR1 SGHDT, CDR2 YYEEEE. CDR3 length: 17 residues. The V segment lost 3 bases and the J segment 5 bases; nucleotides outside the gene matches: 15. The CDR3 sequence: CASSSRSAGGWWETQYF. DNA for the CDR3: TGTGCCAGCAGCTCCCGCTCTGCAGGGGGCTGGTGGGAGACCCAGTACTTC.

This chain uses TRBV5-1 with TRBJ2-6; D call uncertain. Germline loops: CDR1 SGHRS, CDR2 YFSETQ. The V gene lost 3 bases and the J gene lost 0 bases, with 7 bases spanning the gap. The CDR3 has 15 residues. DNA of the CDR3: TGCGCCAGCAGCTCCCGCCCCTCTGGGGCCAACGTCCTGACTTTC. Protein sequence: CASSSRPSGANVLTF.

The rearrangement uses TRBV11-2 and TRBJ1-1, with D tentatively TRBD1 (6 bases). CDR3 size: 15 residues. V was cut by 2 bases and J by 1 base, with 11 bases left in between. Germline V gives CDR1 SGHAT, CDR2 FQNNGV. CDR3 sequence (DNA): TGTGCCAGCAGCTTAAGGGGGGGCGGGAACACTGAAGCTTTCTTT. Translated: CASSLRGGGNTEAFF.

The chain links TRBV14 to TRBJ2-7; D is perhaps TRBD2 (5 bases). V was cut by 5 bases and J by 2 bases, with 13 bases left in between. From germline, CDR1 is SGHDN and CDR2 FVKESK. The CDR3 spans 14 residues. The CDR3 loop reads CASSARTEAYEQYF. The CDR3 nucleotides read TGTGCCAGCAGCGCTCGGACGGAGGCCTACGAGCAGTACTTC.

This sequence joins TRBV9 and TRBJ2-7; D may be TRBD1 or TRBD2 (5 bases each). This CDR3 region has 15 residues. Germline V gene data show CDR1 as SGDLS and CDR2 as YYNGEE. The V end lost 3 bases, the J end lost 2 bases, and 15 bases lay between the germline ends. CDR3 bases: TGTGCCAGCAGCGCAGGGACCGAGTTACCCTACGAGCAGTACTTC. It specifies CASSAGTELPYEQYF.

The chain couples TRBV28 to TRBJ1-3; D gene ambiguous. This CDR3 contains 16 residues. Trimming took 5 bases from V and 0 from J, leaving 14 bases between them. Germline CDR1 reads MDHEN; CDR2 reads SYDVKM. For the CDR3, the DNA is TGTGCCAGCAGTCCCCTAGATATCTTCTCTGGAAACACCATATATTTT. Its translation: CASSPLDIFSGNTIYF.

The chain carries TRBV9 and TRBJ1-1, with unresolved D. V was clipped by 2 bases and J by 2 bases, with 7 bases between them. There are 13 residues in the CDR3. Germline V lookup: CDR1 SGDLS, CDR2 YYNGEE. The CDR3 DNA is TGTGCCAGCAGCGTCGAAGATAACACTGAAGCTTTCTTT. Protein sequence: CASSVEDNTEAFF.

V is TRBV10-3 and J is TRBJ2-1, with a possible D match to TRBD2 (6 bases). Between the trimmed V and J ends, which lost 3 bases and 2 bases, there was a span of 11 bases. Germline V CDR1 and CDR2: ENHRY, SYGVKD. This CDR3 region has 15 residues. The CDR3 reads CAISDRETPYNEQFF. DNA for the CDR3: TGTGCCATCAGTGATCGGGAGACCCCCTACAATGAGCAGTTCTTC.

The V call is TRBV12-5, the J call TRBJ2-5; D might be TRBD1 (6 bases). Trimming cost V 2 bases and J 0 bases, with 22 bases left between them. This CDR3 has 19 amino acids. Germline-derived CDR1 and CDR2 are LGHNT and FRNRAP. For the CDR3, the DNA is TGTGCTAGTGGTTTGATTTGTTGGAAGACAGGACCGTACCAAGAGACCCAGTACTTC. It encodes CASGLICWKTGPYQETQYF.